The rows below give T cell receptor beta chains drawn from one sample of a study of Ad26.COV2.S vaccination and SARS-CoV-2 variants. Sequencing used immunoSEQ multiplex PCR; TCRdb keeps in-frame clones, though not all of them. The table has roughly 240,000 clones, approximately 87% seen once. Sequencing used peripheral blood, obtained in a trial of Ad26.COV2.S vaccine versus placebo. Receptors were obtained from a person between 18 and 65 years old who received the Ad26.COV2.S COVID-19 vaccine or a placebo. Each CDR3 is given with its conserved first and last residue. A D gene is named only where the DNA matches it firmly. Size tells how often a clone was seen (once, few, many) or the class of an expanded clone, and some rows leave it out.

TRBV15	once	TRBD1	TRBJ2-7	15	TGTGCCACCAGCAGAGATCCGCAGGGGGCCTACGAGCAGTACTTC	CATSRDPQGAYEQYF
TRBV6-1	once	.	TRBJ2-7	16	TGTGCCAGCAGTGAGGACCCCTCTCGGGGGGCGGACGAGCAGTACTTC	CASSEDPSRGADEQYF
TRBV5-5	once	TRBD1	TRBJ2-6	17	TGTGCCAGCAGCTTGGAACAGGGGGCTGGAGGGGCCAACGTCCTGACTTTC	CASSLEQGAGGANVLTF
TRBV6-5	.	.	TRBJ1-5	14	TGTGCCAGCGGGAGGCCGTCTAGCAATCAGCCCCAGCATTTT	CASGRPSSNQPQHF
TRBV28	.	.	TRBJ2-7	11	TGTGCCAGCAGTTTCGTCGGGGAGCAGTACTTC	CASSFVGEQYF
TRBV6-5	.	.	TRBJ2-2	15	TGTGCCAGCAGTTACTCGGAGGGGGCAGGGTGGGAGCTGTTTTTT	CASSYSEGAGWELFF
TRBV9	.	.	TRBJ2-5	14	TGTGCCAGCAGCGGCCGGGACTCTCAAGAGACCCAGTACTTC	CASSGRDSQETQYF
TRBV7-9	.	.	TRBJ2-1	13	TGTGCCAGCACCTCACCCCCGGGACATCCCCAGTTCTTC	CASTSPPGHPQFF
TRBV19	.	TRBD1	TRBJ1-1	15	TGTGCCAGTAGTATAGGGACAGGGTCGGACACTGAAGCTTTCTTT	CASSIGTGSDTEAFF
TRBV11-2	.	TRBD2	TRBJ2-2	16	TGTGCCAGCAGCCCCGGGGGGGCCCGGGGCACCGGGGAGCTGTTTTTT	CASSPGGARGTGELFF
TRBV19	.	TRBD1	TRBJ1-1	14	TGTGCCAGTAGGCCCGGACAGGGTCGGACTGAAGCTTTCTTT	CASRPGQGRTEAFF
TRBV7-9	.	.	TRBJ2-7	14	TGTGCCAGCAGCCTGGGTGGACGACGGGATGAGCAGTACTTC	CASSLGGRRDEQYF
TRBV5-6	.	.	TRBJ1-3	16	TGTGCCAGCAGCTTGGGAATAGGAGGGTATGGAAACACCATATATTTT	CASSLGIGGYGNTIYF
TRBV12-3/TRBV12-4	.	.	TRBJ1-1	13	TGTGCCAGCAGTTTAGGGCCCTACACTGAAGCTTTCTTT	CASSLGPYTEAFF
TRBV2	.	.	TRBJ2-1	13	TGTGCCAGCAGTGGGGAAAAGAACAATGAGCAGTTCTTC	CASSGEKNNEQFF
TRBV5-6	.	TRBD1	TRBJ2-7	14	TGTGCCAGCAGCCATGGGACAGGGGGCGTCGAGCAGTACTTC	CASSHGTGGVEQYF
TRBV6-5	.	.	TRBJ1-2	13	TGTGCCAGCACCAGGGCGTTTGACTATGGCTACACCTTC	CASTRAFDYGYTF
TRBV4-3	.	.	TRBJ2-3	13	TGCGCCAGCAGCCATCAGAACACAGATACGCAGTATTTT	CASSHQNTDTQYF
TRBV27	.	TRBD1	TRBJ2-1	15	TGTGCCAGCAGTGTTACCGGGACAGGGGATAATGAGCAGTTCTTC	CASSVTGTGDNEQFF
TRBV7-2	.	TRBD1	TRBJ1-5	15	TGTGCCAGCAGCTTACAGGGACAGGCCTTCCAGCCCCAGCATTTT	CASSLQGQAFQPQHF
TRBV6-5	.	.	TRBJ2-1	15	TGTGCCAGCAGCCCCCTGACCCTCTCCTACAATGAGCAGTTCTTC	CASSPLTLSYNEQFF
TRBV18	.	.	TRBJ1-1	17	TGTGCCAGCTCACCACCCAGCTCAGCAGGACGGATTGGGGAAGCTTTCTTT	CASSPPSSAGRIGEAFF
TRBV6-5	.	.	TRBJ1-5	14	TGTGCCAGCAGGCGGGACTATAGCAATCAGCCCCAGCATTTT	CASRRDYSNQPQHF
TRBV9	.	.	TRBJ1-2	14	TGTGCCAGCAGCCGGATGGAATCTAACTATGGCTACACCTTC	CASSRMESNYGYTF
TRBV7-8	.	.	TRBJ2-2	16	TGTGCCAGCAGCTCCACAGGGTACTCGAACACCGGGGAGCTGTTTTTT	CASSSTGYSNTGELFF
TRBV4-3	.	TRBD1	TRBJ2-2	16	TGCGCCAGCAGCCAAGAGGACAGGGGCGGAACCGGGGAGCTGTTTTTT	CASSQEDRGGTGELFF
TRBV30	.	TRBD2	TRBJ2-7	14	TGTGCCTGGCTCCCTCCTAGCGGGATATACGAGCAGTACTTC	CAWLPPSGIYEQYF
TRBV28	.	.	TRBJ2-7	14	TGTGCCAGCAGTCCCCCAGGGATGCGTTACGAGCAGTACTTC	CASSPPGMRYEQYF
TRBV25-1	once	TRBD1	TRBJ2-7	15	TGTGCCAGCAGTCCGCCGGGACAGGGGGCGAGGGAGCAGTACTTC	CASSPPGQGAREQYF
TRBV5-1	.	.	TRBJ2-7	13	TGCGCCAGCAGGAAGGCGGGGAGCTACGAGCAGTACTTC	CASRKAGSYEQYF
TRBV27	.	TRBD1	TRBJ1-1	14	TGTGCCAGCAGTTGGGGGACAGAGAACACTGAAGCTTTCTTT	CASSWGTENTEAFF
TRBV9	.	.	TRBJ2-7	13	TGTGCCAGCAGCCCCGGGGGGCACGGGGAGCAGTACTTC	CASSPGGHGEQYF
TRBV5-1	once	TRBD1	TRBJ2-7	14	TGCGCCAGCAGCTTGGCGGGGACAGGGTTCGAGCAGTACTTC	CASSLAGTGFEQYF
TRBV5-6	.	.	TRBJ1-2	14	TGTGCCAGCAGCTCCCGGGGCCGGATGGATGGCTACACCTTC	CASSSRGRMDGYTF
TRBV28	.	.	TRBJ2-7	12	TGTGCCAGCAGTTTAGGCATCTACGAGCAGTACTTC	CASSLGIYEQYF
TRBV5-1	.	.	TRBJ1-6	16	TGCGCCAGCAGCGCGACGACAGCGACTACCAATTCACCCCTCCACTTT	CASSATTATTNSPLHF
TRBV2	.	.	TRBJ1-2	16	TGTGCCAGCAGTGAAATTGCTCCAGGGAGGTCGGGTGGCTACACCTTC	CASSEIAPGRSGGYTF
TRBV21-1	.	.	TRBJ2-5	14	TGTGCCAGCAGCTTCCGCGGGACAGATGAGACCCAGTACTTC	CASSFRGTDETQYF
TRBV6-6	.	TRBD1	TRBJ1-2	14	TGTGCCAGCAGCCGCCGGGAAGGGGGCTCTGGCTACACCTTC	CASSRREGGSGYTF
TRBV19	once	TRBD2	TRBJ2-1	16	TGTGCCAGTAGTATTAAGGGACTAGCGGGGGGCCATGAGCAGTTCTTC	CASSIKGLAGGHEQFF
TRBV12-3/TRBV12-4	.	.	TRBJ2-5	10	TGTGCCAGCAGTTCCGAGACCCAGTACTTC	CASSSETQYF
TRBV3-1/TRBV3-2	.	.	TRBJ1-3	15	TGTGCCAGCAGCCCCTCAGGTAAGGCTGGAAACACCATATATTTT	CASSPSGKAGNTIYF
TRBV2	.	.	TRBJ1-5	15	TGTGCCACCTCCGCGGCGGGGAGGGGGAATCAGCCCCAGCATTTT	CATSAAGRGNQPQHF
TRBV10-3	.	TRBD2	TRBJ2-1	16	TGTGCCATCAGTGGCGGGACTACCACTGCGTTGAATGAGCAGTTCTTC	CAISGGTTTALNEQFF
TRBV2	.	TRBD1	TRBJ1-2	14	TGTGCCAGCAGGGGGACAGGGTATAACTATGGCTACACCTTC	CASRGTGYNYGYTF
TRBV6-1	.	TRBD2	TRBJ2-7	17	TGTGCCAGCAGTGAAGAGGCAGAGGGATGGGACTACTACGAGCAGTACTTC	CASSEEAEGWDYYEQYF
TRBV6-5	.	.	TRBJ1-6	14	TGTGCCAGCAGTTACGTTAAGAATAATTCACCCCTCCACTTT	CASSYVKNNSPLHF
TRBV19	.	.	TRBJ1-5	15	TGTGCCAGTAGTCCAACGGAGCTTAGCAATCAGCCCCAGCATTTT	CASSPTELSNQPQHF
TRBV11-1	.	TRBD2	TRBJ2-1	15	TGTGCCAGCAGCTTAACTAGCGGGAGTAACAATGAGCAGTTCTTC	CASSLTSGSNNEQFF
TRBV9	.	.	TRBJ2-7	14	TGTGCCAGCAGCGTAGCCAGCGGGTTAGGGGAGCAGTACTTC	CASSVASGLGEQYF
TRBV21-1	.	.	TRBJ2-1	17	TGTGCCAGCAGCAAAGCTAGGACTAGCGGAGCCCACAATGAGCAGTTCTTC	CASSKARTSGAHNEQFF
TRBV2	once	.	TRBJ2-7	13	TGTGCCAGCAGTGACTCGGGGGTCGACGAGCAGTACTTC	CASSDSGVDEQYF
TRBV9	.	TRBD2	TRBJ2-7	15	TGTGCCAGCAGCGTAGCGGGCGGGGGGGCCTTCGAGCAGTACTTC	CASSVAGGGAFEQYF
TRBV9	.	TRBD2	TRBJ2-1	15	TGTGCCAGCAGCGAACTAGCGGGAGATTACAATGAGCAGTTCTTC	CASSELAGDYNEQFF